This T cell receptor beta chain was found in a study of blood T cell repertoires in COVID-19. Background on the study: Sites in the United States, Italy and Spain provided acute and convalescent COVID-19 samples. T cells, B-cell-depleted T cells, or PBMCs provided the cDNA or gDNA that served as material.

Per the authors' pipeline: Amplification of reference gene primers was used by the study to estimate nucleated cell counts. Clones were read by immunoSEQ multiplex PCR, and TCRdb kept only the in-frame ones, dropping some. The D gene and trimming were derived from the DNA, and the V and J assignments and clone size from that table. The sample has some 150,000 clones, roughly 80% seen once; the top ten hold roughly 1.8%. The V end was cut by 2 bases, the J end by 7 bases, with 17 bases between. The CDR3 extends over 15 amino acids. CDR1 SGHTA and CDR2 FQGNSA come from the germline V gene. Sequencing used peripheral blood. This chain uses TRBV7-2 with TRBJ1-2; D possibly corresponds to TRBD1 (6 bases). The receptor's source is an elderly man with acute or convalescent COVID-19. Here the CDR3 reads CASSLITGWPSGYTF. DNA for the CDR3: TGTGCCAGCAGCTTAATAACAGGGTGGCCTTCTGGCTACACCTTC.